This T cell receptor beta chain was obtained from a study of blood T cell repertoires in COVID-19. Study background: COVID-19 samples from acute and convalescent phases originated in the United States, Italy and Spain.

Patients at the Seattle site were enrolled during active infection and followed longitudinally. Only in-frame clones appear in the TCRdb table, and some are missing; sequencing was by immunoSEQ multiplex PCR. The data contain around 180,000 clones, 70% to 85% of them seen just once; the ten biggest clones take up about 6.9%. The CDR3 consists of 15 residues. Trimming removed 7 bases at V and 3 bases at J, with 18 bases between. CDR1 and CDR2 from the germline V gene are MNHEY and SMNVEV (reference sequence). Sequenced input: peripheral blood. This rearrangement joins TRBV27 to TRBJ1-1; possibly TRBD1 for D (5 bases). This TCR was sampled from a man older than 75 with COVID-19, enrolled during active disease. The CDR3 reads CASTPRYGGYTEAFF. For the CDR3, the DNA is TGTGCCAGCACCCCGAGATACGGGGGGTACACTGAAGCTTTCTTT.